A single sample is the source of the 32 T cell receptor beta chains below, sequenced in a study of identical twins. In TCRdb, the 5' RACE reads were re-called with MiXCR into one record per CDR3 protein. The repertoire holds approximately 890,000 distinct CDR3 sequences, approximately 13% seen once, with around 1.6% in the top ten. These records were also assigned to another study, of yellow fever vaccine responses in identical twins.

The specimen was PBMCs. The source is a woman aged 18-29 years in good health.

For the CDR3, the DNA is TGTGCCAGCAGCCAAGGGGGCGGGGGGGCCTACGAGCAGTACGTC. It encodes CASSQGGGGAYEQYV. V usage is TRBV3-1 and J usage is TRBJ2-7, with 9 bases that match TRBD2. With V trimmed by 1 base and J by 2 bases, 3 bases remained unmatched. The CDR3 runs 15 residues. The germline V gene has CDR1 LGHDT and CDR2 YNNKEL (reference sequence).

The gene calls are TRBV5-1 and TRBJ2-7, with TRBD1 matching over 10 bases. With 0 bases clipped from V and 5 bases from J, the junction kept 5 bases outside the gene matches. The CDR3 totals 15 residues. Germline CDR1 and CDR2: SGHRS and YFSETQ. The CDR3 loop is CASSLEGTGVHEQYF. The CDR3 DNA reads TGCGCCAGCAGCTTGGAAGGGACAGGGGTCCACGAGCAGTACTTC.

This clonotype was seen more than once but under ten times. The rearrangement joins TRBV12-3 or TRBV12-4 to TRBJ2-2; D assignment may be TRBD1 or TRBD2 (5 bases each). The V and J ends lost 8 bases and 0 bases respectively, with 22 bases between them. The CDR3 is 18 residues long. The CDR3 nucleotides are TGTGCCAGCTCCCGCCGAGGACCGGGACGGACGAACACCGGGGAGCTGTTTTTT. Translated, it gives CASSRRGPGRTNTGELFF.

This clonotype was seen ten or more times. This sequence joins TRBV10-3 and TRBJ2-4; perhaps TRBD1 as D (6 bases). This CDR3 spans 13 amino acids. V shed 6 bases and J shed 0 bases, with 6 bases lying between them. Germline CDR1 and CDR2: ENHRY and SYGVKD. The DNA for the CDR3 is TGTGCCATCAGGGACAGAGCCAAAAACATTCAGTACTTC. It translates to CAIRDRAKNIQYF.

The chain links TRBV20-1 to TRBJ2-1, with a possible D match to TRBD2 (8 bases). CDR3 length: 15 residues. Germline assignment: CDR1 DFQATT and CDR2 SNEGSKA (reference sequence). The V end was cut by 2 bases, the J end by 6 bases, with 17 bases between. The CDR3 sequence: CSARKAGEGANEQFF. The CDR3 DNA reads TGCAGTGCTAGAAAAGCGGGAGAGGGGGCCAATGAGCAGTTCTTC.

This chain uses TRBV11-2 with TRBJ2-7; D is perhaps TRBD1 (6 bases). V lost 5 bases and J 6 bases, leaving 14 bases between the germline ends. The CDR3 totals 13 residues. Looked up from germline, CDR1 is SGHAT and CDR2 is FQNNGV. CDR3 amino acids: CASSLRTAFEQYF. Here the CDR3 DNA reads TGTGCCAGCAGCCTAAGGACAGCCTTCGAGCAGTACTTC.

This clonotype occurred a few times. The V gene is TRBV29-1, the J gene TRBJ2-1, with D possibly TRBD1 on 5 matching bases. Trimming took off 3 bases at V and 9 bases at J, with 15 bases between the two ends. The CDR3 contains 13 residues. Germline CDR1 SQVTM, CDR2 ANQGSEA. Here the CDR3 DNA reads TGCAGCGTTGATCCTCACCAGGGATCTGAGCAGTTCTTC. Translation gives CSVDPHQGSEQFF.

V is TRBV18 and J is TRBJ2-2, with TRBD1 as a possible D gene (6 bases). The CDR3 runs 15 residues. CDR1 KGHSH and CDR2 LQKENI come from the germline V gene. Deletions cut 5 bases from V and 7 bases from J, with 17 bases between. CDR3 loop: CASSTRDNRGGELFF. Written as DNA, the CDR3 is TGTGCCAGCTCAACCCGGGACAATCGCGGCGGGGAGCTGTTTTTT. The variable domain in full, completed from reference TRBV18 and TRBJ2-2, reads NAGVMQNPRHLVRRRGQEARLRCSPMKGHSHVYWYRQLPEEGLKFMVYLQKENIIDESGMPKERFSAEFPKEGPSILRIQQVVRGDSAAYFCASSTRDNRGGELFFGEGSRLTVL.

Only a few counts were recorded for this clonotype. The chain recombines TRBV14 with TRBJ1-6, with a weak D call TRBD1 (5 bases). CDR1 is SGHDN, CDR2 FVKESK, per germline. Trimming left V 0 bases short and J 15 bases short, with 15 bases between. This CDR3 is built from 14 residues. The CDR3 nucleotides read TGTGCCAGCAGCCAAGATCGGTTCGAGGGGCACCTCCACTTT. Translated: CASSQDRFEGHLHF.

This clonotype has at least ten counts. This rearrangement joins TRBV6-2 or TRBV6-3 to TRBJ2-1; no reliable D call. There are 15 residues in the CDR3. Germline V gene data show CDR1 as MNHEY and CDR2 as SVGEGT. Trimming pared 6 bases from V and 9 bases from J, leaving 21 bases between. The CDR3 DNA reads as TGTGCCAGCAGGCACCGCGGTCCAATAATGGGTGAGCAGTTCTTC. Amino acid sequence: CASRHRGPIMGEQFF.

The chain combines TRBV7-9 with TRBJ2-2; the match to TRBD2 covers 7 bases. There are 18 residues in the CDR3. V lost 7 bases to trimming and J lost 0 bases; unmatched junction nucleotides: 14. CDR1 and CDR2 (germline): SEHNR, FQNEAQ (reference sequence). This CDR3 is CASNYPPWEGANTGELFF. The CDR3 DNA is TGTGCCAGCAACTACCCCCCTTGGGAGGGAGCGAACACCGGGGAGCTGTTTTTT.

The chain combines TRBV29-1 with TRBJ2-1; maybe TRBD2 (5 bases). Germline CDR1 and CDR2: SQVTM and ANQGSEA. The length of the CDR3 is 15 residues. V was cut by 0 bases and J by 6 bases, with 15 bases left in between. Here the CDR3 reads CSVEDLGERFNEQFF. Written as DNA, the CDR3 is TGCAGCGTTGAAGATCTTGGGGAGCGCTTCAATGAGCAGTTCTTC.

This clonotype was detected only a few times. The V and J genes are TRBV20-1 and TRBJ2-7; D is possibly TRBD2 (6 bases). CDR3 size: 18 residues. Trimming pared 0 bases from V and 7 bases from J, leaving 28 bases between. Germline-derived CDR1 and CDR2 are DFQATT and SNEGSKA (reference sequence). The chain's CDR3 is CSARDGGLARPRGNEQYF. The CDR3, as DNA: TGCAGTGCTAGAGATGGGGGTCTAGCGAGACCCCGGGGGAATGAGCAGTACTTC.

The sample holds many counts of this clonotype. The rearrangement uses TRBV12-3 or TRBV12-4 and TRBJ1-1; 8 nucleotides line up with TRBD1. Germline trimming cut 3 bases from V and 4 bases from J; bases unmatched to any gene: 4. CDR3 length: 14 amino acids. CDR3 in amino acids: CASSLGGQGTEAFF. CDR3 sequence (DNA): TGTGCCAGCAGTTTGGGTGGACAGGGCACTGAAGCTTTCTTT.

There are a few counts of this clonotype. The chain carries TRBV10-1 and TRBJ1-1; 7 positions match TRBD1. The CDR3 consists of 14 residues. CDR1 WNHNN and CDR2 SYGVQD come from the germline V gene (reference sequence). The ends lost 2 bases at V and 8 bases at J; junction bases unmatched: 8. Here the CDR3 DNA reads TGCGCCAGCAGTGAGGGCAGGGGGGTCCGGGAAGCTTTCTTT. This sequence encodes CASSEGRGVREAFF.

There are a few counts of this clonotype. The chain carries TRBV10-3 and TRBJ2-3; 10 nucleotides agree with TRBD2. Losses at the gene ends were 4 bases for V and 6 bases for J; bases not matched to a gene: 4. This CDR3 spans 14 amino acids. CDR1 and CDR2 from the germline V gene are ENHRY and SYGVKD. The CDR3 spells CAISALAGVDTQYF. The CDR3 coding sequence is TGTGCCATCAGTGCTCTAGCGGGGGTCGATACGCAGTATTTT.

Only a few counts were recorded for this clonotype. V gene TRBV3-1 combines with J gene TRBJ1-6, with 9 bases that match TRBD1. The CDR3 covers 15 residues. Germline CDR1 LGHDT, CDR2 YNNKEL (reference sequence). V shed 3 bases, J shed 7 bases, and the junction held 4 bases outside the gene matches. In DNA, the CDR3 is TGTGCCAGCAGCCAGACAGGGGGTATCAATTCACCCCTCCACTTT. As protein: CASSQTGGINSPLHF.

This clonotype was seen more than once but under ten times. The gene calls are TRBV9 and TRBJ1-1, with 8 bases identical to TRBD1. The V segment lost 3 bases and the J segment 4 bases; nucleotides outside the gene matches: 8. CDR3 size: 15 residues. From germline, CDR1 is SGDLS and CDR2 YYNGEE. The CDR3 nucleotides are TGTGCCAGCAGCGCCTGGACAGGGCTTGGCACTGAAGCTTTCTTT. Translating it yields CASSAWTGLGTEAFF.

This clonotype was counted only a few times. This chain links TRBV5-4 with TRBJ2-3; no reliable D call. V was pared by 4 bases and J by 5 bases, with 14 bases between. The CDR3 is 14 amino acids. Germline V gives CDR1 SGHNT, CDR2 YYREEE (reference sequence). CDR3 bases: TGTGCCAGCAGCCTCGGACGAGCGATAGATACGCAGTATTTT. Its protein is CASSLGRAIDTQYF.

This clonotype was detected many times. The CDR3 DNA reads as TGTGCCAGCAGGCGGACAGGTCAGAGGGTAAATGAGCAGTTCTTC. It encodes CASRRTGQRVNEQFF. This chain connects TRBV14 to TRBJ2-1; TRBD1 aligns across 7 bases. V was clipped by 6 bases and J by 7 bases; unmatched bases: 12. Germline CDR1 is SGHDN and CDR2 is FVKESK. The CDR3 covers 15 residues.

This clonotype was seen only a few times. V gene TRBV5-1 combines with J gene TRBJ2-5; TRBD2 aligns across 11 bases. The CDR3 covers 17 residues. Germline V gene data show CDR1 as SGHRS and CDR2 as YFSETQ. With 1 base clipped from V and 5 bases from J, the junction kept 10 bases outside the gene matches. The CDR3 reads CASSLSLTSGVAETQYF. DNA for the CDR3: TGCGCCAGCAGCTTGTCCCTGACTAGCGGGGTGGCGGAGACCCAGTACTTC.

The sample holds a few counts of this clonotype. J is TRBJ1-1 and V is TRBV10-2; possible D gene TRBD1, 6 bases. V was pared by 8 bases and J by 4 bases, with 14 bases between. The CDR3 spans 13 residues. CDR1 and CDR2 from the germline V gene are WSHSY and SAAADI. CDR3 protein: CASQQGRSTEAFF. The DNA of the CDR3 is TGCGCCAGCCAGCAGGGGAGATCCACTGAAGCTTTCTTT.

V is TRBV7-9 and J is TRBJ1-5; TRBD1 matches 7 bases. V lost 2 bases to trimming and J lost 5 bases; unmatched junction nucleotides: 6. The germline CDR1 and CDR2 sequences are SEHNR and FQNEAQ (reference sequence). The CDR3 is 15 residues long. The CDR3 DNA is TGTGCCAGCAGCTTACATGACAGGGCCGATCAGCCCCAGCATTTT. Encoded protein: CASSLHDRADQPQHF.

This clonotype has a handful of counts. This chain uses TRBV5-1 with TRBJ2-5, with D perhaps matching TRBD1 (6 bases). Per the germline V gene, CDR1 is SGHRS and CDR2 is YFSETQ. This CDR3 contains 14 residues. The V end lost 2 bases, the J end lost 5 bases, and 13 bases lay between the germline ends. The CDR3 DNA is TGCGCCAGCAGCTTTGGTGCAGGGGCTGAGACCCAGTACTTC. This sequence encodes CASSFGAGAETQYF.

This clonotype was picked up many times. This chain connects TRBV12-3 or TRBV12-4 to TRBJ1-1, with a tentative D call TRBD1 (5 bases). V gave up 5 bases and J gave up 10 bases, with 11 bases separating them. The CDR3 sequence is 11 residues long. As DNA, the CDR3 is TGTGCCAGCAGTCTCCGGGACTCAGCTTTCTTT. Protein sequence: CASSLRDSAFF.

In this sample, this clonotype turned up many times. CDR3 in DNA: TGCAGCGTTGTAGTCGGGGAGACCCAGTACTTC. Its translation is CSVVVGETQYF. The chain links TRBV29-1 to TRBJ2-5, with D unclear. CDR1 is SQVTM, CDR2 ANQGSEA, per germline. The CDR3 covers 11 residues. Trimming left V 4 bases short and J 5 bases short, with 8 bases between.

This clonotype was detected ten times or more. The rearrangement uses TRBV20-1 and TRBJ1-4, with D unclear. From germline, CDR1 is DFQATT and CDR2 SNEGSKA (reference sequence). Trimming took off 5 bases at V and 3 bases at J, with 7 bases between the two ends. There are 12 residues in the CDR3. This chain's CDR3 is CSARGANEKLFF. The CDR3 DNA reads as TGCAGTGCTCGAGGAGCTAATGAAAAACTGTTTTTT.

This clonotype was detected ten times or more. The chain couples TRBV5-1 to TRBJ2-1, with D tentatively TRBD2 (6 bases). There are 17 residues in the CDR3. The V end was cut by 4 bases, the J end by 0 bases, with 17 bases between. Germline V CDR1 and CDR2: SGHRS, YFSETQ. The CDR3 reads CASSVLPSAISYNEQFF. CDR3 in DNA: TGCGCCAGCAGCGTACTACCTAGCGCCATCTCCTACAATGAGCAGTTCTTC.

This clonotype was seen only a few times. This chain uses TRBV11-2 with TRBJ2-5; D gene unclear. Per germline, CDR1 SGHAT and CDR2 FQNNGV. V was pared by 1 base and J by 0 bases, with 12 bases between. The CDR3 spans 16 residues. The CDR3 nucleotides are TGTGCCAGCAGCTTAGTTTCTGCGGTGTACCAAGAGACCCAGTACTTC. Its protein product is CASSLVSAVYQETQYF. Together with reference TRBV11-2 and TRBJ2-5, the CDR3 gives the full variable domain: EAGVAQSPRYKIIEKRQSVAFWCNPISGHATLYWYQQILGQGPKLLIQFQNNGVVDDSQLPKDRFSAERLKGVDSTLKIQPAKLEDSAVYLCASSLVSAVYQETQYFGPGTRLLVL.

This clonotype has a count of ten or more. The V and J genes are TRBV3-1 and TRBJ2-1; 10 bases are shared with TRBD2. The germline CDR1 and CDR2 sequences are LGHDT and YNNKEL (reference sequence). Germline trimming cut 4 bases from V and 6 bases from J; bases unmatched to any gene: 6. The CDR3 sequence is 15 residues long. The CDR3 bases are TGTGCCAGCAGCCTAGGACTAGCGGAGAGCAATGAGCAGTTCTTC. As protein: CASSLGLAESNEQFF.

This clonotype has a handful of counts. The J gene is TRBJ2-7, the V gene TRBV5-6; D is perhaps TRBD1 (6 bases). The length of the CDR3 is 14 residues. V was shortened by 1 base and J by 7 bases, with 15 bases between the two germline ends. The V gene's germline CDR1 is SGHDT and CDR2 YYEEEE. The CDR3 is CASSLKGRGGEQYV. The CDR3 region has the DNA TGTGCCAGCAGCTTGAAGGGCAGGGGTGGGGAGCAGTACGTC.

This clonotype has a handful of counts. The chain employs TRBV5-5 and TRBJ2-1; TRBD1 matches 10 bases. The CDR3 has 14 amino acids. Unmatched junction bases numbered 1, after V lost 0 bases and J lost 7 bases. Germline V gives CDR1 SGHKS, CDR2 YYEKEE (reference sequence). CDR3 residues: CASSLGGQGNEQFF. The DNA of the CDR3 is TGTGCCAGCAGCTTGGGGGGACAGGGGAATGAGCAGTTCTTC.